This TCR beta chain was observed in a study of blood T cell repertoires in COVID-19. Study information: Sources were T cells, B-cell-depleted T cells, or PBMCs; the material itself was cDNA or gDNA.

This table comes from immunoSEQ multiplex PCR, and its TCRdb copy is limited to in-frame clones, with some not included. This sample has about 140,000 clones, with around 84% found just once. A few counts support this clone. This CDR3 is 16 amino acids long. Between the trimmed V and J ends, which lost 2 bases and 0 bases, there was a span of 12 bases. Per germline, CDR1 SGHTS and CDR2 YDEGEE. Sequencing was carried out using peripheral blood. This TCR was recovered from a woman aged 60-75 years with acute or convalescent COVID-19. The gene calls are TRBV5-8 and TRBJ2-1, with D maybe TRBD2 (5 bases). CDR3 sequence (DNA): TGTGCCAGCAGCTTAGAGGGCCTTCTCTCCTACAATGAGCAGTTCTTC. It is translated as CASSLEGLLSYNEQFF.